These 16 T cell receptor beta chains originate from one sample sequenced in a study of blood T cells in healthy people across ages. A second PCR of 7 to 11 cycles used a sample-barcoded 5' primer and a J-beta primer mix. TCRdb reprocessed the 5' RACE reads via MiXCR and lists one record per CDR3 protein. The sample consists of a few hundred thousand distinct CDR3 sequences, about 25% of them appearing once. This sample was also put to use in a study of T cells of mothers and their children.

Sequences were obtained from blood. The origin of the receptors is a boy aged 2 to 10 in good health.

J is TRBJ1-2 and V is TRBV29-1, with D possibly matching TRBD1 (5 bases). V gave up 1 base and J gave up 5 bases, with 14 bases separating them. CDR3 length: 14 residues. The germline CDR1 and CDR2 sequences are SQVTM and ANQGSEA. CDR3 sequence (DNA): TGCAGCGTTGAAGGAGGCTCAGGGCGTTATGGCTACACCTTC. Protein sequence: CSVEGGSGRYGYTF.

This clonotype was seen many times. The chain employs TRBV27 and TRBJ2-1, with 8 bases fitting TRBD1. The V gene end was trimmed by 3 bases and the J gene end by 15 bases; junction bases not matched to a gene: 7. The germline V gene has CDR1 MNHEY and CDR2 SMNVEV (reference sequence). There are 12 residues in the CDR3. This chain's CDR3 is CASSFPRQGMFF. The CDR3, as DNA: TGTGCCAGCAGTTTCCCCAGACAGGGGATGTTCTTC.

The J gene is TRBJ2-1, the V gene TRBV7-9, with 14 bases lining up with TRBD2. The ends lost 1 base at V and 6 bases at J; junction bases unmatched: 5. CDR1 and CDR2 from the germline V gene are SEHNR and FQNEAQ (reference sequence). The CDR3 spans 17 residues. CDR3 coding DNA: TGTGCCAGCAGCTTAGAGACTAGCGGGAGGGCCCCCAATGAGCAGTTCTTC. Translation gives CASSLETSGRAPNEQFF.

CDR3 sequence: CASSLGRTGSGANVLTF. CDR3 DNA sequence: TGTGCCAGCAGCTTAGGGCGGACAGGCTCTGGGGCCAACGTCCTGACTTTC. The V call is TRBV13, the J call TRBJ2-6, with 7 bases that match TRBD1. The CDR3 has 17 amino acids. Unmatched junction bases numbered 2, after V lost 0 bases and J lost 0 bases. Germline V gene data show CDR1 as PRHDT and CDR2 as FYEKMQ (reference sequence).

The chain carries TRBV6-5 and TRBJ2-5; no clear D gene. There are 13 residues in the CDR3. Trimming left V 5 bases short and J 5 bases short, with 12 bases between. The germline V gene encodes CDR1 MNHEY and CDR2 SVGAGI. The CDR3 DNA reads TGTGCCAGCAGTCTACACAGAGAGGAGACCCAGTACTTC. Translated: CASSLHREETQYF.

The rearrangement uses TRBV3-1 and TRBJ2-2; D is unresolved. V lost 0 bases, J lost 1 base, and 3 bases lay in between. This CDR3 has 14 amino acids. In germline, CDR1 is LGHDT, CDR2 YNNKEL (reference sequence). The CDR3 is CASSQELNTGELFF. The CDR3 DNA follows: TGTGCCAGCAGCCAAGAATTGAACACCGGGGAGCTGTTTTTT.

This clonotype was found a few times. The gene calls are TRBV18 and TRBJ1-2; D uncertain. The CDR3 covers 14 residues. V lost 8 bases and J lost 2, with 15 bases in between. Germline assignment: CDR1 KGHSH and CDR2 LQKENI. The CDR3 protein is CASASTIANYGYTF. The DNA of the CDR3 is TGTGCCAGCGCATCAACAATTGCCAACTATGGCTACACCTTC.

Of note for this clonotype: A read error may produce the germline difference seen at one junction end. The genes are TRBV5-1 and TRBJ1-4; D perhaps matches TRBD1 (6 bases). The CDR3 length is 14 residues. The germline V gene encodes CDR1 SGHRS and CDR2 YFSETQ. CDR3 residues: CASSSGQTIEKLFF. The CDR3 nucleotides read TGCGCCAGCAGCTCCGGACAGACTATTGAAAAACTGTTTTTT.

V gene TRBV15 combines with J gene TRBJ2-7; 7 bases are shared with TRBD1. This CDR3 contains 14 residues. Germline-derived CDR1 and CDR2 are LNHNV and YYDKDF (reference sequence). The J segment lost 2 bases and the V segment lost 1 base, leaving 2 bases of the junction unmatched. CDR3 residues: CATSRGDRAYEQYF. CDR3 nucleotide sequence: TGTGCCACCAGCAGAGGGGACAGAGCCTACGAGCAGTACTTC.

The chain carries TRBV12-5 and TRBJ2-7; possible D gene TRBD1, 5 bases. V gave up 2 bases and J gave up 2 bases, with 16 bases separating them. The CDR3 is 16 residues long. Germline V lookup: CDR1 LGHNT, CDR2 FRNRAP. The DNA of the CDR3 is TGTGCTAGTGGTTTGAACCGTCCAGGGTTACCCTACGAGCAGTACTTC. Amino acid sequence: CASGLNRPGLPYEQYF.

The table lists this clonotype with a few counts. V is TRBV12-3 or TRBV12-4 and J is TRBJ2-1; D possibly corresponds to TRBD2 (6 bases). The CDR3 spans 15 residues. V lost 3 bases to trimming and J lost 1 base, with 10 bases between them. The CDR3 DNA reads TGTGCCAGCAGTTTTGATGGGGGGTCCTACAATGAGCAGTTCTTC. This sequence encodes CASSFDGGSYNEQFF.

The chain uses TRBV7-9 and TRBJ1-2; possibly TRBD1 for D (6 bases). Trimming left V 5 bases short and J 8 bases short, with 18 bases between. The CDR3 has 14 residues. Germline V gene data show CDR1 as SEHNR and CDR2 as FQNEAQ (reference sequence). In DNA, the CDR3 is TGTGCCAGCAGCCAATCACAGGGAAGTGGAGGCTACACCTTC. It translates to CASSQSQGSGGYTF.

The chain joins TRBV20-1 to TRBJ1-4; D unclear. V dropped 3 bases and J dropped 8 bases, with 13 bases sitting between them. Germline V CDR1 and CDR2: DFQATT, SNEGSKA (reference sequence). The CDR3 loop spans 13 amino acids. DNA for the CDR3: TGCAGTGCTAGCGCGGACTCCGGAGAAAAACTGTTTTTT. Translation gives CSASADSGEKLFF.

In its sample, this clonotype was seen a few times. The gene calls are TRBV29-1 and TRBJ2-5, with 7 bases that match TRBD2. The last part of the DNA fits TRBJ2-7 better; the J call may be wrong. This CDR3 is 12 amino acids long. Germline V gives CDR1 SQVTM, CDR2 ANQGSEA. As DNA, the CDR3 is TGCAGCGTAGGGACTACCTTCGCCGAGCAGTACTTC. As protein: CSVGTTFAEQYF.

The chain combines TRBV10-3 with TRBJ1-6; 7 bases align to TRBD1. The CDR3 runs 14 residues. With V trimmed by 3 bases and J by 9 bases, 5 bases remained unmatched. In germline, CDR1 is ENHRY, CDR2 SYGVKD. The CDR3 sequence: CAISEGQVVSPLHF. As DNA, the CDR3 is TGTGCCATCAGTGAAGGACAGGTCGTTTCACCCCTCCACTTT.

In its sample, this clonotype was seen a few times. The rearrangement links TRBV28 to TRBJ2-7; 9 bases are a match to TRBD2. The V gene end was trimmed by 2 bases and the J gene end by 7 bases; junction bases not matched to a gene: 12. This CDR3 region has 16 residues. Per germline, CDR1 MDHEN and CDR2 SYDVKM. In nucleotides, the CDR3 is TGTGCCAGCAGTTTACTAGCGGCGGGAGGGCCTCTGGAGCAGTACTTC. Translating it yields CASSLLAAGGPLEQYF.